Reported below is one TCR beta chain. Its antigen is currently not known. Per-nucleotide qualities are absent, and no much larger clonotype sits a single base away. The V end gives up 4 bases and the J end 2 bases, leaving 5 bases in the junction not matched to a gene. Including cysteine and phenylalanine, the CDR3 has 16 amino acids. Only CDR3 DNA remains: 48 bases, in frame from the first base. CDR1 SGHRS and CDR2 YFSETQ are derived from the germline V gene. This entry is derived from a study of T cell responses to AZD1222 COVID-19 vaccine (dated by TCRdb to about 2021). Concerning the study at large: A total of more than 230 trial participants underwent TCR sequencing, of whom around 210 had received two doses of AZD1222 and around 25 had received two doses of the MenACWY control vaccine. Trial participants were enrolled by age into 18-55, 56-69 and 70-plus year subgroups, with around 140, 26 and 57 TCR-sequenced participants respectively. The research as a whole found: Most participants were white British and females outnumbered males, and the authors suggested that clonal diversity may have been underestimated. A significant rise in spike-specific TCR breadth and depth was observed after two AZD1222 doses relative to day 0 and relative to MenACWY recipients. Because no day 14 peak-response samples were available, the repertoires could be characterized only after the peak T cell response. The 56-69-year group was small, and its depth increase did not reach significance, likely because of low power. Conclusions about previously exposed vaccinees are limited because only 6 or 7 AZD1222 recipients were SARS-CoV-2 seropositive at baseline. The whole spike protein was spanned by vaccine-associated CD4 TCRs, and dominant responses were seen in regions 160-218 and 743-854. Reportedly, close to half of the unique spike-specific TCRs recognized epitopes lying outside the regions that are mutated in the B.1.351 and B.1.1.7 variants.

The CDR3 regions of human TCRbeta chains were analyzed by immunosequencing. In the paper's pipeline: TCRs in the repertoires were matched against a reference library of SARS-CoV-2-specific TCRs that had been generated with the MIRA antigen-specificity platform. Breadth was defined as the fraction of unique TCRs that were SARS-CoV-2-associated. Depth was defined as the fraction of total T cells that were SARS-CoV-2-associated. Using the MIRA data, each spike-specific TCR was mapped to the spike region that the TCR reacts to and placed in a CD4 or CD8 class. Log10-transformed breadth and depth values were compared by one-way ANOVA with Sidak's multiple comparisons tests. Held by TCRdb, this immuneACCESS table contains in-frame sequences only and omits some clones. Under half of the omission traces to an unresolved V gene where checked; the cause of the rest is unknown. That table furnishes V, J and clone size, whereas the DNA furnished D and trimming. The sample has about 110,000 clones on record, roughly 85% of them singletons. Roughly 2.5% of the sample belongs to the ten largest clones.

The time point tag for this specimen amounts to: about 28 days (+/-7) after the second vaccine dose. AZD1222 recipients given second doses at about 4 weeks or at about 12 weeks were pooled, since spike-specific TCR depth and breadth were not found to differ between the two schedules. Vaccinee samples came from UK trials COV001 and COV002, including a single-blind randomized controlled phase 2/3 trial of AZD1222 (ChAdOx1 nCoV-19) in healthy adults. For TCRbeta chain sequencing, PBMC samples from trial participants were taken at day 0 and at day 28 after the second dose. This sample comprised peripheral blood, obtained 28 days after the second AZD1222 dose. This TCR was recovered from an adult who received the AZD1222 COVID-19 vaccine. The chain joins TRBV5-1 to TRBJ1-3; 11 of the junction bases match TRBD1. Here the CDR3 is given as CASSPGQGAPGNTIYF. At the DNA level, the sequence is TGCGCCAGCAGCCCCGGACAGGGGGCGCCTGGAAACACCATATATTTT. Outside the CDR3, residues come from the reference TRBV5-1 and TRBJ1-3 proteins, so the full variable domain is: KAGVTQTPRYLIKTRGQQVTLSCSPISGHRSVSWYQQTPGQGLQFLFEYFSETQRNKGNFPGRFSGRQFSNSRSEMNVSTLELGDSALYLCASSPGQGAPGNTIYFGEGSWLTVV.